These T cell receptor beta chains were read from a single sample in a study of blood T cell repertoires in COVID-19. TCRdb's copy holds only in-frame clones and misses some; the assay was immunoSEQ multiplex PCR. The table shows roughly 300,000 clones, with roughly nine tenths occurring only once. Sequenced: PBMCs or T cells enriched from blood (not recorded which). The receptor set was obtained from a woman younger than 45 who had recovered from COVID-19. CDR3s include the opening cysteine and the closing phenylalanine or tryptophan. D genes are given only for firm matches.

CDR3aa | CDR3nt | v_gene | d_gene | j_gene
CASSQGQVRYSNQPQHF | TGTGCCAGCAGCCAAGGACAGGTGAGGTATAGCAATCAGCCCCAGCATTTT | TRBV3-1/TRBV3-2 | . | TRBJ1-5
CASSQGQNYGYTF | TGTGCCAGCAGCCAAGGACAGAACTATGGCTACACCTTC | TRBV9 | . | TRBJ1-2
CASSSQGTGNTGELFF | TGTGCCAGCAGCTCACAGGGTACTGGGAACACCGGGGAGCTGTTTTTT | TRBV5-6 | . | TRBJ2-2
CASQRGDTEAFF | TGTGCCAGCCAACGGGGTGACACTGAAGCTTTCTTT | TRBV7-9 | . | TRBJ1-1
CASRTGTGNYGYTF | TGCGCCAGCAGGACCGGGACAGGGAACTATGGCTACACCTTC | TRBV5-1 | TRBD1 | TRBJ1-2
CASSLTTPRGNYGYTF | TGTGCCAGCAGTTTAACGACTCCCCGAGGGAACTATGGCTACACCTTC | TRBV27 | . | TRBJ1-2
CASIDNWAAASYGYTF | TGTGCCAGCATCGACAATTGGGCCGCCGCGAGCTATGGCTACACCTTC | TRBV6-6 | . | TRBJ1-2
CASRETGGTSPLHF | TGTGCCAGCAGGGAGACAGGGGGCACTTCACCCCTCCACTTT | TRBV5-6 | TRBD1 | TRBJ1-6
CASSFTANSPLHF | TGTGCCAGCAGCTTTACAGCTAATTCACCCCTCCACTTT | TRBV11-2 | . | TRBJ1-6
CASSFSGAEAFF | TGTGCCAGCAGTTTTTCGGGGGCTGAAGCTTTCTTT | TRBV12-3/TRBV12-4 | . | TRBJ1-1